The 24 T cell receptor beta chains listed next were all sequenced from one sample in a study of identical twins. TCRdb reanalysed the 5' RACE reads using MiXCR and keeps one entry per CDR3 protein. The top ten hold 10% to 15% of the sample, which has about 450,000 distinct CDR3 sequences, 15% to 20% seen once. The sample was naive T cells sorted from blood. The receptor source for this set is a man aged 45-65 years in good health.

There are many counts of this clonotype. The gene calls are TRBV5-1 and TRBJ1-4; D uncertain. V was cut by 6 bases and J by 4 bases, with 13 bases left in between. CDR1 is SGHRS, CDR2 YFSETQ, per germline. The CDR3 is made up of 14 amino acids. The CDR3 spells CASKKAGINEKLFF. CDR3 DNA: TGCGCCAGCAAGAAAGCGGGGATTAATGAAAAACTGTTTTTT.

The chain is built from TRBV5-4 and TRBJ2-6; D gene unclear. The CDR3 has 16 amino acids. V was pared by 4 bases and J by 4 bases, with 15 bases between. Germline loops: CDR1 SGHNT, CDR2 YYREEE (reference sequence). The chain's CDR3 is CASSLPVGSGANVLTF. The CDR3 coding sequence is TGTGCCAGCAGCCTCCCCGTGGGTTCGGGGGCCAACGTCCTGACTTTC. Combining the CDR3 with reference TRBV5-4 and TRBJ2-6 gives the whole variable domain ETGVTQSPTHLIKTRGQQVTLRCSSQSGHNTVSWYQQALGQGPQFIFQYYREEENGRGNFPPRFSGLQFPNYSSELNVNALELDDSALYLCASSLPVGSGANVLTFGAGSRLTVL.

This chain uses TRBV20-1 with TRBJ2-5; unclear D gene. Trimming cost V 2 bases and J 2 bases, with 12 bases left between them. The germline CDR1 and CDR2 sequences are DFQATT and SNEGSKA (reference sequence). This CDR3 is 14 amino acids long. The CDR3 nucleotides read TGCAGTGCTAGATCTTGGCTGCGACAAGAGACCCAGTACTTC. Translated, it gives CSARSWLRQETQYF.

The chain recombines TRBV5-5 with TRBJ2-5; no definite D call. The CDR3 loop spans 14 amino acids. Trimming took off 2 bases at V and 4 bases at J, with 12 bases between the two ends. The V gene's germline CDR1 is SGHKS and CDR2 YYEKEE (reference sequence). The CDR3 protein is CASSFSLGSETQYF. As DNA, the CDR3 is TGTGCCAGCAGCTTCTCGCTGGGGTCAGAGACCCAGTACTTC. Full variable domain (rest looked up from reference TRBV5-5 and TRBJ2-5): DAGVTQSPTHLIKTRGQQVTLRCSPISGHKSVSWYQQVLGQGPQFIFQYYEKEERGRGNFPDRFSARQFPNYSSELNVNALLLGDSALYLCASSFSLGSETQYFGPGTRLLVL.

V gene TRBV2 combines with J gene TRBJ2-3; TRBD2 aligns across 7 bases. J lost 3 bases, V lost 6 bases, and 3 bases had no gene match. The CDR3 has 13 amino acids. Per germline, CDR1 SNHLY and CDR2 FYNNEI. The CDR3 region is CASRLADTDTQYF. In DNA, the CDR3 is TGTGCCAGCAGGCTAGCGGATACAGATACGCAGTATTTT. Full variable domain (remainder filled in from reference TRBV2 and TRBJ2-3): EPEVTQTPSHQVTQMGQEVILRCVPISNHLYFYWYRQILGQKVEFLVSFYNNEISEKSEIFDDQFSVERPDGSNFTLKIRSTKLEDSAMYFCASRLADTDTQYFGPGTRLTVL.

This clonotype was seen ten or more times. CDR3 bases: TGTGCCAGCAGCGCCGGGGGAGGGGATGAAAAACTGTTTTTT. This gives the protein CASSAGGGDEKLFF. This chain uses TRBV3-1 with TRBJ1-4, with a weak D call TRBD1 (5 bases). The V gene's germline CDR1 is LGHDT and CDR2 YNNKEL (reference sequence). CDR3 length: 14 amino acids. Trimming took 5 bases from V and 6 from J, leaving 13 bases between them.

The V call is TRBV5-1, the J call TRBJ2-7, with D possibly being TRBD2 (6 bases). Per germline, CDR1 SGHRS and CDR2 YFSETQ. V lost 4 bases and J lost 5, with 25 bases in between. The CDR3 runs to 17 residues. The CDR3 nucleotides are TGCGCCAGCAGCCCGGGGGTTGGCGGAACGAGAACGCACGAGCAGTACTTC. Translated, it gives CASSPGVGGTRTHEQYF.

The sample holds many counts of this clonotype. The chain couples TRBV29-1 to TRBJ2-7; tentative D call: TRBD2 (7 bases). Germline V lookup: CDR1 SQVTM, CDR2 ANQGSEA. The V gene lost 7 bases and the J gene lost 6 bases, with 19 bases spanning the gap. The CDR3 covers 13 residues. CDR3 bases: TGCAGCGCCGCGAACAGGGAGGGAGGCGAGCAGTACTTC. This gives the protein CSAANREGGEQYF.

This clonotype was observed once. A single base separates this from a much larger clone, so it may be a read error. Lacking the conserved final phenylalanine or tryptophan, this CDR3 likely reflects a read error. This chain connects TRBV7-2 to TRBJ2-1, with unresolved D. This CDR3 is built from 11 residues. Trimming took off 4 bases at V and 5 bases at J, with 3 bases between the two ends. Germline V gene sequence: CDR1 SGHTA, CDR2 FQGNSA. The CDR3 sequence is CASSSDNEQFL. CDR3 bases: TGTGCCAGCAGCTCGGACAATGAGCAGTTCCTC.

This clonotype was detected many times. This chain links TRBV28 with TRBJ2-5; possibly TRBD2 for D (5 bases). The CDR3 extends over 15 amino acids. V was clipped by 5 bases and J by 0 bases, with 13 bases between them. The germline V gene encodes CDR1 MDHEN and CDR2 SYDVKM. Here the CDR3 DNA reads TGTGCCAGCAGTCTAGGCCGGGGTAACCAAGAGACCCAGTACTTC. Translation: CASSLGRGNQETQYF.

The rearrangement uses TRBV5-1 and TRBJ2-6; D is ambiguous. Germline lookup yields CDR1 SGHRS and CDR2 YFSETQ. The CDR3 has 15 residues. Trimming shortened V by 6 bases and J by 2 bases, and 12 bases separated the two germline ends. CDR3 sequence (DNA): TGCGCCAGCACCCTTGTTAGGACTGGGGCCAACGTCCTGACTTTC. Its protein is CASTLVRTGANVLTF.

The rearrangement joins TRBV5-1 to TRBJ2-7, with 8 positions matching TRBD1. With 3 bases clipped from V and 3 bases from J, the junction kept 5 bases outside the gene matches. CDR3 length: 14 amino acids. CDR1 and CDR2 from the germline V gene are SGHRS and YFSETQ. This CDR3 is CASSYRTGYYEQYF. The DNA of the CDR3 is TGCGCCAGCAGCTACCGGACAGGGTACTACGAGCAGTACTTC.

The chain couples TRBV24-1 to TRBJ2-7, with no clear D. Germline V gives CDR1 KGHDR, CDR2 SFDVKD. Trimming stripped 3 bases from V and 6 bases from J, with 14 bases between. This CDR3 is 14 amino acids long. CDR3 in amino acids: CATSDTNLAAEQYF. CDR3 nucleotides: TGTGCCACCAGTGATACCAATTTGGCTGCCGAGCAGTACTTC.

This chain links TRBV4-2 with TRBJ2-1; D not resolved. The CDR3 is 13 amino acids. The germline gives CDR1 LGHNA, CDR2 YNFKEQ. V lost 0 bases and J 7 bases, leaving 7 bases between the germline ends. The DNA for the CDR3 is TGTGCCAGCAGCCAAGAACTACTGAATGAGCAGTTCTTC. Its translation: CASSQELLNEQFF.

This clonotype was counted at least ten times. This chain uses TRBV5-4 with TRBJ2-6, with a tentative D call TRBD2 (6 bases). Looked up from germline, CDR1 is SGHNT and CDR2 is YYREEE (reference sequence). The V gene lost 2 bases and the J gene lost 1 base, with 7 bases spanning the gap. The CDR3 has 15 residues. CDR3 sequence: CASSFAGSGANVLTF. For the CDR3, the DNA is TGTGCCAGCAGCTTCGCGGGATCTGGGGCCAACGTCCTGACTTTC.

The chain recombines TRBV7-6 with TRBJ2-1; 10 bases line up with TRBD2. CDR1 and CDR2 (germline): SGHVS, FNYEAQ. This CDR3 has 16 residues. With 4 bases clipped from V and 9 bases from J, the junction kept 12 bases outside the gene matches. Here the CDR3 reads CASSSLPQRGGVEQFF. CDR3 DNA: TGTGCCAGCAGCTCCCTTCCCCAGCGGGGGGGCGTTGAGCAGTTCTTC.

This sequence joins TRBV12-3 or TRBV12-4 and TRBJ2-3; 8 nucleotides align to TRBD1. V lost 5 bases and J lost 2; bases outside the gene matches: 3. This CDR3 is 14 amino acids long. CDR3 DNA: TGTGCCAGCAGTGGGACAGGATACACAGATACGCAGTATTTT. Translating it yields CASSGTGYTDTQYF.

This chain uses TRBV7-2 with TRBJ2-5; the match to TRBD2 covers 14 bases. The CDR3 totals 17 residues. CDR1 SGHTA and CDR2 FQGNSA come from the germline V gene. J was trimmed by 1 base and V by 5 bases; bases with no gene match: 6. CDR3 in DNA: TGTGCCAGCAGCGTTGGGACTAGCGGGGGCCTCCAAGAGACCCAGTACTTC. This sequence encodes CASSVGTSGGLQETQYF. The full variable domain, rest sourced from reference TRBV7-2 and TRBJ2-5, is GAGVSQSPSNKVTEKGKDVELRCDPISGHTALYWYRQSLGQGLEFLIYFQGNSAPDKSGLPSDRFSAERTGGSVSTLTIQRTQQEDSAVYLCASSVGTSGGLQETQYFGPGTRLLVL.

In this sample, this clonotype turned up many times. The gene calls are TRBV20-1 and TRBJ2-2, with 13 bases lining up with TRBD2. CDR1 DFQATT and CDR2 SNEGSKA come from the germline V gene (reference sequence). J was trimmed by 7 bases and V by 0 bases; bases with no gene match: 11. This CDR3 is 18 amino acids long. The CDR3 nucleotides read TGCAGTGCTAGAGATTCACTAGCGGGGGGGCCTCTGGGCGGGGAGCTGTTTTTT. It yields the protein CSARDSLAGGPLGGELFF.

This clonotype has more than one count but fewer than ten. This chain joins TRBV19 and TRBJ2-7; the D is unclear. CDR3 size: 14 residues. The V end was cut by 3 bases, the J end by 2 bases, with 11 bases between. The germline V gene encodes CDR1 LNHDA and CDR2 SQIVND (reference sequence). The CDR3 protein is CASSILGQAYEQYF. The CDR3 DNA follows: TGTGCCAGTAGTATCCTCGGGCAGGCCTACGAGCAGTACTTC.

This clonotype appeared a single time. The chain links TRBV7-2 to TRBJ2-7, with D possibly being TRBD1 or TRBD2 (5 bases each). CDR3 size: 14 residues. Germline V CDR1 and CDR2: SGHTA, FQGNSA. The V gene lost 6 bases and the J gene lost 1 base, with 13 bases spanning the gap. CDR3 residues: CASSGGPRSYEQYF. CDR3 DNA sequence: TGTGCCAGCAGTGGGGGACCCCGTTCCTACGAGCAGTACTTC.

This clonotype was detected ten times or more. DNA for the CDR3: TGTGCCAGCAGTCCCCCGGACACCTTGGCCCAGCATTTT. Its translation: CASSPPDTLAQHF. The rearrangement joins TRBV12-3 or TRBV12-4 to TRBJ1-5; D possibly corresponds to TRBD1 (5 bases). Trimming took off 5 bases at V and 11 bases at J, with 16 bases between the two ends. CDR3 length equals 13 residues.

The chain links TRBV20-1 to TRBJ2-1, with 7 nucleotides matching TRBD1. The junction had 14 bases not matched to a gene; V was cut back by 6 bases and J by 6 bases. Germline lookup yields CDR1 DFQATT and CDR2 SNEGSKA (reference sequence). The CDR3 totals 15 residues. This chain's CDR3 is CSAPVPGQRLNEQFF. The CDR3 bases are TGCAGTGCCCCCGTACCGGGACAGAGACTCAATGAGCAGTTCTTC.

This clonotype came up a few times. The rearrangement uses TRBV29-1 and TRBJ2-7, with 10 bases matching TRBD1. The CDR3 runs to 15 residues. Trimming at V came to 2 bases and at J to 1 base, leaving 5 bases not matched to a gene. Germline lookup yields CDR1 SQVTM and CDR2 ANQGSEA. CDR3 loop: CSVESGQGISYEQYF. Here the CDR3 DNA reads TGCAGCGTTGAATCGGGACAGGGGATTTCCTACGAGCAGTACTTC.